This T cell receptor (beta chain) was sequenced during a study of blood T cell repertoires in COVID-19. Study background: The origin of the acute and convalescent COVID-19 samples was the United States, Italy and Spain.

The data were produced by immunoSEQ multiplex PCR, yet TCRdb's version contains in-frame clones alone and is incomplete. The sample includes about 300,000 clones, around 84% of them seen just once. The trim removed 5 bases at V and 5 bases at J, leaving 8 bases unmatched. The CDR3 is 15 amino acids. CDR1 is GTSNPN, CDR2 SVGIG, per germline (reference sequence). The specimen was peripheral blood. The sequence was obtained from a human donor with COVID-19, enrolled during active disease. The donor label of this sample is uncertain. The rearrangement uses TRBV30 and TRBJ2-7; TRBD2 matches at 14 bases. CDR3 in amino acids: CAWAPGLAGVHEQYF. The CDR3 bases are TGTGCCTGGGCTCCGGGACTAGCGGGAGTCCACGAGCAGTACTTC.